This TCR beta chain appears in the sequencing data of a study of CD8 T cells in ankylosing spondylitis. The table lists this clonotype with many counts. TCRdb re-called the 5' RACE reads with MiXCR, one entry per CDR3 protein. The table has tens of thousands of distinct CDR3 sequences, over 2% seen once; the top ten hold about 7.8%. The clonotype comes from a female donor with ankylosing spondylitis or in good health (not recorded which). Sequencing was performed on blood, either unsorted or a sorted T cell fraction (not recorded which).

DNA for the CDR3: TGTGCCAGCAGCGTAGGCCTGGGAGGGCCCAATGAGCAGTTCTTC. This encodes CASSVGLGGPNEQFF. The J gene is TRBJ2-1, the V gene TRBV9, with 7 positions matching TRBD2. The CDR3 extends over 15 amino acids. With 0 bases clipped from V and 6 bases from J, the junction kept 6 bases outside the gene matches. CDR1 SGDLS and CDR2 YYNGEE come from the germline V gene.